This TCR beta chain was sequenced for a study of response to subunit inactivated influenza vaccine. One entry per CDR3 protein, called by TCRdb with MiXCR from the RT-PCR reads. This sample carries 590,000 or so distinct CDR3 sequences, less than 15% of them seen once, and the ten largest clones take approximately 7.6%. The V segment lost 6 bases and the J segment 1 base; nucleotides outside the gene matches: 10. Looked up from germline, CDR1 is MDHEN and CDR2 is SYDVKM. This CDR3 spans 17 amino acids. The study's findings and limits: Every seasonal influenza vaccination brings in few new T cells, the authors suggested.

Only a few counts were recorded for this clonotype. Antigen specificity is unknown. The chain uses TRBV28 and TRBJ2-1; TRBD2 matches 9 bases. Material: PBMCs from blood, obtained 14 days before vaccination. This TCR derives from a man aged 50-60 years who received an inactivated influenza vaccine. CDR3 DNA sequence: TGTGCCAGCAGCCTTACGCTAGCGGGGATGTCCTACAATGAGCAGTTCTTC. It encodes CASSLTLAGMSYNEQFF.